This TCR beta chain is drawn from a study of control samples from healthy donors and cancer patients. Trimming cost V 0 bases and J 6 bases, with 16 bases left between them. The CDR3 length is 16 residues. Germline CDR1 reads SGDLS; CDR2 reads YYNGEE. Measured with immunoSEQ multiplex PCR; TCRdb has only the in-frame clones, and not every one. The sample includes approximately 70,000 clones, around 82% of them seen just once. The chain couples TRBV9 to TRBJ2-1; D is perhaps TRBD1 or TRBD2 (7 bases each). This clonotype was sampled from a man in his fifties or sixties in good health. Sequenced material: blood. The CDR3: CASSVGGQGGTNEQFF. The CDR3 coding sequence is TGTGCCAGCAGCGTAGGAGGGCAGGGGGGGACCAATGAGCAGTTCTTC.